Detailed here is one T cell receptor (beta chain). Its antigen is still unknown. One entry per CDR3 protein results from TCRdb running MiXCR on the RACE reads. The data hold about 380,000 distinct CDR3 sequences, with about 6% observed a single time. The CDR3 has 15 amino acids. The J segment lost 7 bases and the V segment lost 1 base, leaving 4 bases of the junction unmatched. Germline assignment: CDR1 LNHNV and CDR2 YYDKDF (reference sequence). These data come from a study of human T cells and chemical hapten exposure. Study information: On the upper back, patch tests were applied with 0.01% DPC and read at 6 days. Whole-study results and caveats: It should be noted that donors had alopecia, so their immune response may differ from healthy people's.

Time point reported: patch test 2, 6 weeks after DPC sensitization. Treatment denoted: therapeutic diphenylcyclopropenone sensitization with weekly scalp DPC. The study enrolled 18 to 70-year-old alopecia patients suitable for DPC. The sequence came from a woman under 30 with alopecia areata. Some clones in this sample may be carry-over from other donors' samples. The input for sequencing was whole blood, taken in connection with sensitization to the hapten diphenylcyclopropenone (DPC). The rearrangement uses TRBV15 and TRBJ2-1; TRBD1 aligns across 10 bases. CDR3 region: CATSRGGQGINEQFF. The CDR3, as DNA: TGTGCCACCAGCAGAGGGGGACAGGGGATAAATGAGCAGTTCTTC.